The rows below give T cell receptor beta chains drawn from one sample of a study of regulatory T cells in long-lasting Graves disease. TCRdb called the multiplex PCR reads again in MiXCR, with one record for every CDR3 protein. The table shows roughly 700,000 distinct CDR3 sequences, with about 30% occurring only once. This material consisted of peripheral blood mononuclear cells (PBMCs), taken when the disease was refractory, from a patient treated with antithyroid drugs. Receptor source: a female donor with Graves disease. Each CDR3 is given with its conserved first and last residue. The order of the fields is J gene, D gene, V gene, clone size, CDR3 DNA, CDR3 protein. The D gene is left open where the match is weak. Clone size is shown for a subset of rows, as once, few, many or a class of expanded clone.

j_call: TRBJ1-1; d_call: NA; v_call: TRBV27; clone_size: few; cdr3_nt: TGTGCCAGCCGAAACCAACAGGGATCGACTGAAGCTTTCTTT; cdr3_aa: CASRNQQGSTEAFF
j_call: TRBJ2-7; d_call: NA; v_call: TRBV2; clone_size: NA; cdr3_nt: TGTGCCAGCCTGCCCTCGGCCTTTGGCATCGGATATACCTACGAGCAGTACTTC; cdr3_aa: CASLPSAFGIGYTYEQYF
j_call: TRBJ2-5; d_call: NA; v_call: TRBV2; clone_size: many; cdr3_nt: TGTGCCAGCAGTGACCAGGACCTCCTTCAAGAGACCCAGTACTTC; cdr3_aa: CASSDQDLLQETQYF
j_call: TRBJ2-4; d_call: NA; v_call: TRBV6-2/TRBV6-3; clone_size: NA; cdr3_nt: TGTGCCAGCAGTGAGACCCACAGGGACAAAAACATTCAGTACTTC; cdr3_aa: CASSETHRDKNIQYF
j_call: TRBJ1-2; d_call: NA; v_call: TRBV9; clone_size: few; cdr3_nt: TGTGCCAGCAGCGTAACGGGGACGTCCGGGGGCTACACCTTC; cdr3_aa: CASSVTGTSGGYTF
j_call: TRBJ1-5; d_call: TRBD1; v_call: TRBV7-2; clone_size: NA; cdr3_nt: TGTGCCAGCAGACCAACCGGGACAGGGCCCAATCAGCCCCAGCATTTT; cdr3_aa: CASRPTGTGPNQPQHF
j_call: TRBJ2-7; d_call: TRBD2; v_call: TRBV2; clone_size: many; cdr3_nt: TGTGCCAGCAAGGGCGGGAGGTACGAGCAGTACTTC; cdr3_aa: CASKGGRYEQYF
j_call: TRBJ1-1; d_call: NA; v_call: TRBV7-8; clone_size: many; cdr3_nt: TGTGCCAGCAGCCCGGGACGTGTCCTCTCAGGGACTGAAGCTTTCTTT; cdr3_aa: CASSPGRVLSGTEAFF
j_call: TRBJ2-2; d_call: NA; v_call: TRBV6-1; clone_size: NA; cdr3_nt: TGTGCCAGCAGCCAAGATCAAGTAGCCATTAACACCGGGGAGCTGTTTTTT; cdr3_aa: CASSQDQVAINTGELFF
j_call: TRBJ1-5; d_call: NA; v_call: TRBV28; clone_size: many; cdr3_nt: NA; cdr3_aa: CASSSSGHYSNQPQHF
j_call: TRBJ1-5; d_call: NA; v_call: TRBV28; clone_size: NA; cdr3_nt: TGTGCCAGCAGTACCCGCCGACAGGCCTATAGCAATCAGCCCCAGCATTTT; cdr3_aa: CASSTRRQAYSNQPQHF
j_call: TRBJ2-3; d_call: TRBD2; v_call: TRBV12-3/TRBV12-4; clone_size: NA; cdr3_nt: TGTGCCAGCAGTCTCCGGGGTAGCGGGAGGGCAGATACGCAGTATTTT; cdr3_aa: CASSLRGSGRADTQYF
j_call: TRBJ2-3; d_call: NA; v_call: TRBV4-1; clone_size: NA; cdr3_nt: TGCGCCAGCAGCCAAGAGTCCCTGGGGGTTGATACGCAGTATTTT; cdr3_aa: CASSQESLGVDTQYF
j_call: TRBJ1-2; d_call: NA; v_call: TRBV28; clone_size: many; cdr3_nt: TGTGCCAGCAGTTCGGACAGCGGCTACACCTTC; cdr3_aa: CASSSDSGYTF
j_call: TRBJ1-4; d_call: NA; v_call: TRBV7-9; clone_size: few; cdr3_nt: TGTGCCAGCAGCACCACAGGGTGGGGTGAAAAACTGTTTTTT; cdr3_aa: CASSTTGWGEKLFF
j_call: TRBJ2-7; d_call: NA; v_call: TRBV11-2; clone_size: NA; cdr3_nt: TGTGCCAGCAGCTTAGAGGTACAGGGCTACGAGCAGTACTTC; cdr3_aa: CASSLEVQGYEQYF
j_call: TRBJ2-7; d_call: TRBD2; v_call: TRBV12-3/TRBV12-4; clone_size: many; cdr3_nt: TGTGCCAGCACTAGCGGGAGGGCCTACGAGCAGTACTTC; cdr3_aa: CASTSGRAYEQYF
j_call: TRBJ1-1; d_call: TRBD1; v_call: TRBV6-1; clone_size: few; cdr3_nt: TGTGCCAGCAGTGTCGGACAGGGCGAGAACACTGAAGCTTTCTTT; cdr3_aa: CASSVGQGENTEAFF
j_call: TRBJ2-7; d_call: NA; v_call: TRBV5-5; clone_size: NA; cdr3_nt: TGTGCCAGCAAAGGACAGAAATACGAGCAGTACTTC; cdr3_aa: CASKGQKYEQYF
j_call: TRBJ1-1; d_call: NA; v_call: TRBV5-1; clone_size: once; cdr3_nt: TGCGCCAGCAGCTTGGAAGACAGAGACACTGAAGCTTTCTTT; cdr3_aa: CASSLEDRDTEAFF
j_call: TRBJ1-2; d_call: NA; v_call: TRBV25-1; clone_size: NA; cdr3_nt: TGTGCCAGCAGTCCCCATAGGGGGGTATCCTATGGCTACACCTTC; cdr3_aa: CASSPHRGVSYGYTF
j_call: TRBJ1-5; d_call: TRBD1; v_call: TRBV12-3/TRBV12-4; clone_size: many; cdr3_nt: TGTGCCAGCAGCCCTTCCCCCGGACAGGGGGTTGCGCCCCAGCATTTT; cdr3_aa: CASSPSPGQGVAPQHF
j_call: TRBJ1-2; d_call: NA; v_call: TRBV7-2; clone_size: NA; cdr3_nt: TGTGCCAGCAGTGCGGACGGGATCTATGGCTACACCTTC; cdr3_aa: CASSADGIYGYTF
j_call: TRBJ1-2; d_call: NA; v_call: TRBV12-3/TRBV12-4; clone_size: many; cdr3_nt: TGTGCCTCCATGGGAAGGGTCATCTATGGCTACACCTTC; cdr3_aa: CASMGRVIYGYTF
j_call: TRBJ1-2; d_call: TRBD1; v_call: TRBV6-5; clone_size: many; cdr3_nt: TGTGCCAGCAGTTACACAGGGGCTGGCTACACCTTC; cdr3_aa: CASSYTGAGYTF
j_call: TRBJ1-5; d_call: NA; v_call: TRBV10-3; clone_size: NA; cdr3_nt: TGTGCCATCAGTGAGGGTCGTAGCAATCAGCCCCAGCATTTT; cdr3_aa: CAISEGRSNQPQHF
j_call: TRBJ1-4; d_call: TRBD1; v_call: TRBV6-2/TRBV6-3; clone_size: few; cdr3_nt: TGTGCCAGCAGAAGACAGGGTTGGGAAAAACTGTTTTTT; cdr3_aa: CASRRQGWEKLFF
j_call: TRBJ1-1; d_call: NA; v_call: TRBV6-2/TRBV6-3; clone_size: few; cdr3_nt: TGTGCCAGCCAAATAATGAACACTGAAGCTTTCTTT; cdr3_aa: CASQIMNTEAFF
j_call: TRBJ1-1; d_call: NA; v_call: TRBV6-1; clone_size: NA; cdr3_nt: TGTGCCAGCAGTGAAAACGTGTTAGCAGGGTTCAACACTGAAGCTTTCTTT; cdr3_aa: CASSENVLAGFNTEAFF
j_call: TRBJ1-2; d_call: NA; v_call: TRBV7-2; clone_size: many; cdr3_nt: TGTGCCAGCAGCCATGGAAGAACAGGGCAATGGGGAAACTATGGCTACACCTTC; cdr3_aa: CASSHGRTGQWGNYGYTF
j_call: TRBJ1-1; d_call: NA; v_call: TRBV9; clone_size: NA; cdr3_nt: TGTGCCAGCAGCGTAGCTCCGACAGCAAACACTGAAGCTTTCTTT; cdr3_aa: CASSVAPTANTEAFF
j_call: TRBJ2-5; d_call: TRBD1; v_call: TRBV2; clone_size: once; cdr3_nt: TGTGCCAGCAAAGGTCAGGGGGCCCAAGAGACCCAGTACTTC; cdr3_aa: CASKGQGAQETQYF
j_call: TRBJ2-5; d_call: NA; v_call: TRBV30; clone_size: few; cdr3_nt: TGTGCCTGGAGTGAGTGGGGGGAGACCCAGTACTTC; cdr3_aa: CAWSEWGETQYF
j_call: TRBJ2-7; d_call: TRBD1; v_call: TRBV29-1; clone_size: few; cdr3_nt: TGCAGCGGCCAGGACAGGGGAGAGCAGTACTTC; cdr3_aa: CSGQDRGEQYF
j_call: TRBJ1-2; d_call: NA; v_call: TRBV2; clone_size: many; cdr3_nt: TGTGCCAGCAGCACGACAGCTAACTATGGCTACACCTTC; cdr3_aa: CASSTTANYGYTF
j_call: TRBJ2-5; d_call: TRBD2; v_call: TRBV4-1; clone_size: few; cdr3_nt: TGCGCCAGCAGTTCGGGACTAGCGGGAGATGAGACCCAGTACTTC; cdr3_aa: CASSSGLAGDETQYF
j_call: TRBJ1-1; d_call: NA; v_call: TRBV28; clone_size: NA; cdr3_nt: TGTGCCAGCAGTTTTCTCATTAACACTGAAGCTTTCTTT; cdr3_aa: CASSFLINTEAFF
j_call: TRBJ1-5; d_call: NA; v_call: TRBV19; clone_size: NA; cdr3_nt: TGTGCCAGTAAAATGCGAGATCAGCCCCAGCATTTT; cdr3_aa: CASKMRDQPQHF
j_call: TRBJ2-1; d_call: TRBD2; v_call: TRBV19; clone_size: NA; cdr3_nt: TGTGCCAGTAGTATCCGACTAGCGAGGGATGAGCAGTTCTTC; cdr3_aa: CASSIRLARDEQFF
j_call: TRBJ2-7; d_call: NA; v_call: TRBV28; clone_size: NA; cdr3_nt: TGTGCCAGCAGTCCTATCGGAGGGGGGACCTACGAGCAGTACTTC; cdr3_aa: CASSPIGGGTYEQYF
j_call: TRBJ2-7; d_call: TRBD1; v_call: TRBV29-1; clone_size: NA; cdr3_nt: TGCAGCGCCATTCTGCGGGACAGGGGTCAGTACGAGCAGTACTTC; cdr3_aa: CSAILRDRGQYEQYF
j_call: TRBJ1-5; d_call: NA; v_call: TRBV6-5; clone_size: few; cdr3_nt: TGTGCCAGCAGTTACGTTTCAGGGGGCAATCAGCCCCAGCATTTT; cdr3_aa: CASSYVSGGNQPQHF
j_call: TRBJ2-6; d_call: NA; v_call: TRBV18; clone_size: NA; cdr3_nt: TGTGCCAGCTCACCTACTGGGGCCAACGTCCTGACTTTC; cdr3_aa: CASSPTGANVLTF
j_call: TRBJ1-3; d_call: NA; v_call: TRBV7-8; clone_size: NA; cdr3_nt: TGTGCCAGCAGCCCCGTTCGGGGATCTGGAAACACCATATATTTT; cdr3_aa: CASSPVRGSGNTIYF
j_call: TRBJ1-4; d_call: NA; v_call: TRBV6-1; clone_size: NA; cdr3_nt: TGTGCCAGCAAGCGCCAGCCCGTTGCAACTAATGAAAAACTGTTTTTT; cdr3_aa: CASKRQPVATNEKLFF
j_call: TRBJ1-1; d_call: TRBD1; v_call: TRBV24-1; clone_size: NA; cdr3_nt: TGTGCCACCAGTGATGCAGGGGGGGCGAACACTGAAGCTTTCTTT; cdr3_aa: CATSDAGGANTEAFF
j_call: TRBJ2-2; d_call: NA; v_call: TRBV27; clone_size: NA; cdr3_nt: TGTGCCAGCAGTGCGTTTGTTACCGGGGAGCTGTTTTTT; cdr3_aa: CASSAFVTGELFF
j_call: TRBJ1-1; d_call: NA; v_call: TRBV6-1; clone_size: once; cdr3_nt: TGTGCCAGCAGCTCGGGGGGGCTGGGGAGAACTGAAGCTTTCTTT; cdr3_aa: CASSSGGLGRTEAFF
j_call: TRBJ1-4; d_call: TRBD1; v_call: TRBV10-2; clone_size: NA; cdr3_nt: TGCGCCAGCAGTCGACAGGGCAGTGAAAAACTGTTTTTT; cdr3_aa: CASSRQGSEKLFF
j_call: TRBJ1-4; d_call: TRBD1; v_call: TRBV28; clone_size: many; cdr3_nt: TGTGCCAGCAGGACAGGGGAAAAACTGTTTTTT; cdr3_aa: CASRTGEKLFF
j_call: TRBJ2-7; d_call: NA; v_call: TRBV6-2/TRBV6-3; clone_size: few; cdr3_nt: TGTGCCAGCAGTTACTCGACGCAGACACAAAGTTTCTACGAGCAGTACTTC; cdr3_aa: CASSYSTQTQSFYEQYF
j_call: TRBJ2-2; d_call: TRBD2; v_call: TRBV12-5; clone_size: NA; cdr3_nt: TGTGCTAGTGGCCGATGCCTACCAACTAGCGGGGGTAGCACCGGGGAGCTGTTTTTT; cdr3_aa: CASGRCLPTSGGSTGELFF
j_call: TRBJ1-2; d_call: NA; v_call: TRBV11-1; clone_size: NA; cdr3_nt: TGTGCCAGCAGCCCGAGGCGGTTCATCAGGGGCGATCGGGGCTACACCTTC; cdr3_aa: CASSPRRFIRGDRGYTF
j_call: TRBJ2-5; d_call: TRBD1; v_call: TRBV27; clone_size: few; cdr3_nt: TGTGCCAGCAGTGCGCCCGGGACAGGGGGCCAAGAGACCCAGTACTTC; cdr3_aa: CASSAPGTGGQETQYF
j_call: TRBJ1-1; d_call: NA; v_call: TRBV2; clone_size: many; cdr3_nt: TGTGCCAGCAGTGAAGCCAGGACAATGAACACTGAAGCTTTCTTT; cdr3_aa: CASSEARTMNTEAFF